These 15 T cell receptor beta chains originate from one sample sequenced in a study of cytomegalovirus exposure and HLA in healthy donors. Primers included in the PCR were 60 Vbeta and 13 Jbeta primers. Only in-frame clones appear in the TCRdb table, and some are missing; sequencing was by immunoSEQ multiplex PCR. The sample yields 150,000 to 200,000 clones, 65% to 85% seen once. The material sequenced was PBMCs. These receptors came from a man between 18 and 29 years old in good health and CMV-seronegative.

The genes are TRBV4-3 and TRBJ2-5; D may be TRBD1 (6 bases). CDR3 length: 17 residues. Deletions cut 0 bases from V and 0 bases from J, with 14 bases between. Germline V gives CDR1 LGHNA, CDR2 YSLEER. Here the CDR3 DNA reads TGCGCCAGCAGCCAAGACATTGGCAGGGGTAACCAAGAGACCCAGTACTTC. Translated: CASSQDIGRGNQETQYF.

The CDR3 DNA reads TGTGCCAGCTCACTGGGACAGGGACGGAACGAGCAGTACTTC. This sequence encodes CASSLGQGRNEQYF. The rearrangement joins TRBV18 to TRBJ2-7, with 9 bases that match TRBD1. The CDR3 loop spans 14 amino acids. Germline trimming cut 4 bases from V and 5 bases from J; bases unmatched to any gene: 6. CDR1 and CDR2 (germline): KGHSH, LQKENI.

The sample holds one count of this clone. This sequence joins TRBV15 and TRBJ2-2, with a tentative D call TRBD2 (7 bases). CDR1 and CDR2 (germline): LNHNV, YYDKDF (reference sequence). V was clipped by 4 bases and J by 2 bases, with 20 bases between them. The CDR3 is 18 residues long. The CDR3 protein is CATSTRWQGRVNTGELFF. For the CDR3, the DNA is TGTGCCACCAGCACACGTTGGCAGGGGAGGGTCAACACCGGGGAGCTGTTTTTT. Full variable domain (remainder filled in from reference TRBV15 and TRBJ2-2): DAMVIQNPRYQVTQFGKPVTLSCSQTLNHNVMYWYQQKSSQAPKLLFHYYDKDFNNEADTPDNFQSRRPNTSFCFLDIRSPGLGDTAMYLCATSTRWQGRVNTGELFFGEGSRLTVL.

This chain links TRBV6-6 with TRBJ2-5; no clear D gene. The V and J ends lost 7 bases and 1 base respectively, with 7 bases between them. The CDR3 consists of 12 residues. Per the germline V gene, CDR1 is MNHNY and CDR2 is SVGAGI (reference sequence). CDR3 sequence: CASKPGQETQYF. The CDR3 coding sequence is TGTGCCAGCAAACCGGGCCAAGAGACCCAGTACTTC.

This chain connects TRBV4-3 to TRBJ1-3; D ambiguous. The CDR3 loop spans 14 amino acids. Germline values: CDR1 LGHNA, CDR2 YSLEER. Trimming cost V 0 bases and J 6 bases, with 9 bases left between them. In nucleotides, the CDR3 is TGCGCCAGCAGCCAAGATAGAGTGATAAACACCATATATTTT. It codes for CASSQDRVINTIYF.

This chain links TRBV2 with TRBJ2-5; D is possibly TRBD2 (5 bases). Trimming took 6 bases from V and 3 from J, leaving 5 bases between them. In germline, CDR1 is SNHLY, CDR2 FYNNEI. CDR3 length equals 11 residues. For the CDR3, the DNA is TGTGCCAGCAGGGGAGAAGAGACCCAGTACTTC. This translates into CASRGEETQYF.

V and J are TRBV7-2 and TRBJ1-2; tentative D call: TRBD1 (5 bases). The length of the CDR3 is 14 residues. Looked up from germline, CDR1 is SGHTA and CDR2 is FQGNSA. The germline V and J ends were trimmed by 4 bases and 2 bases, with 11 bases remaining between them. The CDR3 spells CASSSDRQNYGYTF. Written as DNA, the CDR3 is TGTGCCAGCAGCTCCGACAGACAAAACTATGGCTACACCTTC.

The chain carries TRBV28 and TRBJ2-7, with TRBD2 as a possible D gene (6 bases). This CDR3 is built from 16 residues. CDR1 is MDHEN and CDR2 is SYDVKM in the germline V gene. Trimming cost V 5 bases and J 3 bases, with 20 bases left between them. CDR3 in amino acids: CASSPPRRGGHYEQYF. CDR3 nucleotide sequence: TGTGCCAGCAGTCCTCCGAGGAGGGGCGGTCACTACGAGCAGTACTTC.

The CDR3 sequence: CASSLVPGLNTGELFF. The CDR3 DNA reads TGTGCCAGCAGCTTAGTCCCCGGACTTAACACCGGGGAGCTGTTTTTT. The chain carries TRBV7-8 and TRBJ2-2, with D tentatively TRBD2 (5 bases). V dropped 1 base and J dropped 2 bases, with 11 bases sitting between them. Germline CDR1 and CDR2: SGHVS and FQNEAQ. The CDR3 runs to 16 residues. The entire variable domain, with the rest obtained from reference TRBV7-8 and TRBJ2-2, is as follows: GAGVSQSPRYKVAKRGQDVALRCDPISGHVSLFWYQQALGQGPEFLTYFQNEAQLDKSGLPSDRFFAERPEGSVSTLKIQRTQQEDSAVYLCASSLVPGLNTGELFFGEGSRLTVL.

The chain couples TRBV4-2 to TRBJ1-1; D call uncertain. Germline V CDR1 and CDR2: LGHNA, YNFKEQ. V lost 0 bases and J 3 bases, leaving 11 bases between the germline ends. This CDR3 spans 15 amino acids. The CDR3 here is CASSQETGEYTEAFF. The CDR3 DNA follows: TGTGCCAGCAGCCAAGAGACCGGGGAATACACTGAAGCTTTCTTT.

The chain has TRBV7-3 and TRBJ2-7; 8 bases agree with TRBD1. Trimming cost V 3 bases and J 6 bases; bases outside gene matches: 4. Per germline, CDR1 SGHTA and CDR2 FQGTGA. The CDR3 length is 13 residues. This CDR3 is CASSLDRDGEQYF. The CDR3 nucleotides read TGTGCCAGCAGCTTGGACAGGGACGGCGAGCAGTACTTC.

J is TRBJ2-5 and V is TRBV18; 12 bases agree with TRBD2. CDR1 is KGHSH, CDR2 LQKENI, per germline. V lost 3 bases to trimming and J lost 3 bases; unmatched junction nucleotides: 2. The CDR3 extends over 15 amino acids. The CDR3 spells CASSPRLAGEETQYF. CDR3 nucleotide sequence: TGTGCCAGCTCACCTCGACTAGCGGGAGAAGAGACCCAGTACTTC.

CDR3 protein: CASSLDRQAQFF. CDR3 nucleotides: TGTGCCAGCAGCTTGGACAGACAAGCCCAGTTCTTC. V gene TRBV5-4 combines with J gene TRBJ2-1, with D unresolved. This CDR3 region has 12 residues. V lost 0 bases and J 13 bases, leaving 11 bases between the germline ends. Germline V gene data show CDR1 as SGHNT and CDR2 as YYREEE (reference sequence).

This rearrangement joins TRBV6-1 to TRBJ1-2; D remains unclear. Germline V lookup: CDR1 MNHNS, CDR2 SASEGT. The CDR3 sequence is 15 residues long. The V end was cut by 4 bases, the J end by 4 bases, with 16 bases between. The CDR3 reads CASSGLGGRTYGYTF. CDR3 DNA sequence: TGTGCCAGCAGTGGGCTCGGCGGGCGGACCTATGGCTACACCTTC.

The chain uses TRBV29-1 and TRBJ2-3, with 10 bases lining up with TRBD2. This CDR3 comprises 14 residues. CDR1 and CDR2 (germline): SQVTM, ANQGSEA. V gave up 6 bases and J gave up 5 bases; unmatched junction bases: 8. CDR3 sequence: CSVSGRASIDTQYF. The CDR3 DNA sequence: TGCAGCGTAAGCGGGAGGGCGTCAATAGATACGCAGTATTTT.